These 22 T cell receptor beta chains share one sample of origin, sequenced in a study of blood T cell repertoires in COVID-19. Assay used: immunoSEQ multiplex PCR; TCRdb lists only in-frame clones, some missing. Found here are about 270,000 clones, roughly 93% of them singletons; the top ten hold roughly 2.1%. The sequenced sample was PBMCs or T cells enriched from blood (not recorded which). These receptors all come from a woman in her thirties or forties with acute COVID-19.

This clone was observed a few times. The chain has TRBV11-1 and TRBJ1-6, with 7 bases aligning to TRBD1. CDR1 and CDR2 from the germline V gene are SGHAT and FQDESV (reference sequence). The CDR3 has 14 amino acids. Trimming at V came to 1 base and at J to 10 bases, leaving 4 bases not matched to a gene. The CDR3 DNA reads as TGTGCCAGCAGCTTAGAGGGGGCAGGATCACCCCTCCACTTT. Protein: CASSLEGAGSPLHF.

The rearrangement links TRBV10-3 to TRBJ2-7; tentative D call: TRBD1 (6 bases). In germline, CDR1 is ENHRY, CDR2 SYGVKD. The CDR3 spans 13 residues. V was shortened by 3 bases and J by 3 bases, with 9 bases between the two germline ends. CDR3 residues: CAISDQGRYEQYF. In DNA, the CDR3 is TGTGCCATCAGTGACCAGGGGCGCTACGAGCAGTACTTC.

This clone was seen a few times. The chain combines TRBV6-6 with TRBJ2-7; D unclear. Trimming took off 0 bases at V and 4 bases at J, with 7 bases between the two ends. Looked up from germline, CDR1 is MNHNY and CDR2 is SVGAGI (reference sequence). The CDR3 is 13 amino acids. The CDR3, as DNA: TGTGCCAGCAGTTACTCGACTGATTACGAGCAGTACTTC. Its protein product is CASSYSTDYEQYF.

The V call is TRBV5-6, the J call TRBJ1-1; the D is unclear. Trimming stripped 4 bases from V and 2 bases from J, with 12 bases between. Germline V lookup: CDR1 SGHDT, CDR2 YYEEEE. CDR3 length: 14 residues. In nucleotides, the CDR3 is TGTGCCAGCAGCCACCGAGGGATCAACACTGAAGCTTTCTTT. This translates into CASSHRGINTEAFF.

The chain is built from TRBV5-1 and TRBJ2-5; no clear D. CDR3 length equals 13 residues. The V end lost 2 bases, the J end lost 1 base, and 6 bases lay between the germline ends. Germline CDR1 SGHRS, CDR2 YFSETQ. The CDR3 region has the DNA TGCGCCAGCAGCTTTCTTCTCCAAGAGACCCAGTACTTC. Residues: CASSFLLQETQYF.

CDR3 nucleotides: TGTGCCAGCAGCCCGGGGCCGGGACTTAACTATGGCTACACCTTC. It translates to CASSPGPGLNYGYTF. The chain is built from TRBV5-4 and TRBJ1-2; D may be TRBD1 (5 bases). V was pared by 4 bases and J by 1 base, with 14 bases between. Germline lookup yields CDR1 SGHNT and CDR2 YYREEE (reference sequence). The CDR3 runs to 15 residues.

The CDR3 DNA is TGTGCCAGCAGCTTAGGTAGCGGGGGGCCGTATACGCAGTATTTT. Residues: CASSLGSGGPYTQYF. V is TRBV11-2 and J is TRBJ2-3, with 10 bases that match TRBD2. This CDR3 region has 15 residues. Losses at the gene ends were 1 base for V and 7 bases for J; bases not matched to a gene: 5. CDR1 SGHAT and CDR2 FQNNGV come from the germline V gene.

The V call is TRBV9, the J call TRBJ2-1; 7 nucleotides align to TRBD2. The germline CDR1 and CDR2 sequences are SGDLS and YYNGEE. J was trimmed by 5 bases and V by 0 bases; bases with no gene match: 8. This CDR3 has 16 amino acids. CDR3 sequence reads: CASSVGGGTKNNEQFF. The CDR3 nucleotides are TGTGCCAGCAGCGTAGGGGGTGGGACTAAAAACAATGAGCAGTTCTTC.

The chain joins TRBV5-1 to TRBJ2-2; 9 bases match TRBD1. J was trimmed by 6 bases and V by 6 bases; bases with no gene match: 6. Germline CDR1 reads SGHRS; CDR2 reads YFSETQ. The CDR3 has 14 residues. The CDR3 nucleotides are TGCGCCAGCAAAGCCGGGACAGGGCCCGGGGAGCTGTTTTTT. Amino acids: CASKAGTGPGELFF. The whole variable domain, remainder taken from reference TRBV5-1 and TRBJ2-2, is KAGVTQTPRYLIKTRGQQVTLSCSPISGHRSVSWYQQTPGQGLQFLFEYFSETQRNKGNFPGRFSGRQFSNSRSEMNVSTLELGDSALYLCASKAGTGPGELFFGEGSRLTVL.

This clone was observed a single time. V and J are TRBV13 and TRBJ2-7, with 7 nucleotides matching TRBD2. V lost 2 bases to trimming and J lost 0 bases; unmatched junction nucleotides: 4. The CDR3 sequence is 15 residues long. Germline V gene lookup returns CDR1 PRHDT and CDR2 FYEKMQ (reference sequence). In nucleotides, the CDR3 is TGTGCCAGCAGCTTAAGAGCGGGGCCCTCCTACGAGCAGTACTTC. This codes for CASSLRAGPSYEQYF.

This chain joins TRBV4-2 and TRBJ1-3, with D tentatively TRBD1 (5 bases). The CDR3 is 14 amino acids. The V gene lost 1 base and the J gene lost 2 bases, with 6 bases spanning the gap. Germline CDR1 reads LGHNA; CDR2 reads YNFKEQ. The CDR3 nucleotides read TGTGCCAGCAGCCAAGGCAGGGCTGGAAACACCATATATTTT. Translation gives CASSQGRAGNTIYF.

This rearrangement joins TRBV7-9 to TRBJ2-3; 11 bases agree with TRBD2. V trimming: 1 base; J trimming: 5 bases; junction bases outside the gene matches: 8. The CDR3 consists of 17 residues. Germline values: CDR1 SEHNR, CDR2 FQNEAQ (reference sequence). CDR3 sequence: CASSLVVAGGIGDTQYF. DNA for the CDR3: TGTGCCAGCAGCTTAGTCGTAGCGGGAGGGATCGGAGATACGCAGTATTTT.

This sequence joins TRBV6-1 and TRBJ2-3; D is perhaps TRBD2 (5 bases). CDR1 MNHNS and CDR2 SASEGT come from the germline V gene. The CDR3 totals 14 residues. Trimming stripped 1 base from V and 1 base from J, with 6 bases between. This chain's CDR3 is CASSEVRGTDTQYF. The CDR3 nucleotides read TGTGCCAGCAGTGAAGTGAGGGGCACAGATACGCAGTATTTT.

The chain carries TRBV7-2 and TRBJ2-3; 11 bases match TRBD2. This CDR3 region has 16 residues. CDR1 is SGHTA, CDR2 FQGNSA, per germline. V gave up 0 bases and J gave up 4 bases; unmatched junction bases: 3. The CDR3: CASSLAGSGGADTQYF. In nucleotides, the CDR3 is TGTGCCAGCAGCTTAGCGGGTAGCGGGGGGGCAGATACGCAGTATTTT. Complete variable domain (other parts from reference TRBV7-2 and TRBJ2-3): GAGVSQSPSNKVTEKGKDVELRCDPISGHTALYWYRQSLGQGLEFLIYFQGNSAPDKSGLPSDRFSAERTGGSVSTLTIQRTQQEDSAVYLCASSLAGSGGADTQYFGPGTRLTVL.

The gene calls are TRBV5-5 and TRBJ2-3, with 8 nucleotides matching TRBD1. V shed 4 bases and J 4 bases; nucleotides not matched to a gene: 11. This CDR3 has 16 amino acids. CDR1 and CDR2 (germline): SGHKS, YYEKEE (reference sequence). CDR3: CASSVDRDRLADTQYF. Written as DNA, the CDR3 is TGTGCCAGCAGCGTGGACCGGGACAGGTTAGCAGATACGCAGTATTTT.

The chain uses TRBV5-8 and TRBJ2-7; 9 nucleotides agree with TRBD2. This CDR3 is built from 14 residues. The germline gives CDR1 SGHTS, CDR2 YDEGEE. The ends lost 4 bases at V and 2 bases at J; junction bases unmatched: 4. Here the CDR3 DNA reads TGTGCCAGCAGCCGCGGGAGGGCTGCCTACGAGCAGTACTTC. Amino acid sequence: CASSRGRAAYEQYF.

The V call is TRBV7-9, the J call TRBJ1-5, with D tentatively TRBD1 (5 bases). V shed 5 bases and J shed 3 bases, with 17 bases lying between them. The V gene's germline CDR1 is SEHNR and CDR2 FQNEAQ (reference sequence). This CDR3 spans 16 amino acids. CDR3 sequence (DNA): TGTGCCAGCAGCCTGGGGCCGGGTCCCGACAATCAGCCCCAGCATTTT. Encoded protein: CASSLGPGPDNQPQHF.

This chain uses TRBV30 with TRBJ2-7; no clear D. Per germline, CDR1 GTSNPN and CDR2 SVGIG (reference sequence). Deletions cut 1 base from V and 5 bases from J, with 9 bases between. The CDR3 covers 12 residues. The CDR3 DNA reads as TGTGCCTGGAGTGGTTTAGTAAACGAGCAGTACTTC. Its translation is CAWSGLVNEQYF.

This clone occurred once. The genes are TRBV3-1 (or the pseudogene TRBV3-2) and TRBJ1-3; 9 bases line up with TRBD1. Trimming cost V 7 bases and J 0 bases; bases outside gene matches: 7. Germline V CDR1 and CDR2: LGHDT, YNNKEL (reference sequence). The CDR3 spans 16 residues. CDR3 coding DNA: TGTGCCAGCACCAACCGACAGGGGGGCTCTGGAAACACCATATATTTT. This codes for CASTNRQGGSGNTIYF.

This chain uses TRBV20-1 with TRBJ2-5; a possible D gene is TRBD2 (7 bases). This CDR3 has 14 amino acids. Germline V CDR1 and CDR2: DFQATT, SNEGSKA (reference sequence). With 6 bases removed from V and 6 bases from J, the gap between germline ends came to 20 bases. CDR3 amino acids: CSASNIRGGKTQYF. Written as DNA, the CDR3 is TGCAGTGCCAGTAATATAAGGGGGGGAAAGACCCAGTACTTC.

The V gene is TRBV10-3, the J gene TRBJ2-5; D is perhaps TRBD1 (7 bases). The CDR3 loop spans 14 amino acids. The germline V gene encodes CDR1 ENHRY and CDR2 SYGVKD. V was clipped by 5 bases and J by 7 bases, with 17 bases between them. CDR3 DNA: TGTGCCATCAGTCCCCATGGACAGGAGGGGACCCAGTACTTC. Protein: CAISPHGQEGTQYF.

V gene TRBV15 combines with J gene TRBJ1-1, with TRBD1 as a possible D gene (6 bases). V was cut by 0 bases and J by 1 base, with 12 bases left in between. There are 16 residues in the CDR3. Germline V gene sequence: CDR1 LNHNV, CDR2 YYDKDF (reference sequence). As DNA, the CDR3 is TGTGCCACCAGCAGAGAGGGCGTCAGGGGGAACACTGAAGCTTTCTTT. Amino acid sequence: CATSREGVRGNTEAFF. The whole variable domain, filled in from reference TRBV15 and TRBJ1-1, reads DAMVIQNPRYQVTQFGKPVTLSCSQTLNHNVMYWYQQKSSQAPKLLFHYYDKDFNNEADTPDNFQSRRPNTSFCFLDIRSPGLGDTAMYLCATSREGVRGNTEAFFGQGTRLTVV.